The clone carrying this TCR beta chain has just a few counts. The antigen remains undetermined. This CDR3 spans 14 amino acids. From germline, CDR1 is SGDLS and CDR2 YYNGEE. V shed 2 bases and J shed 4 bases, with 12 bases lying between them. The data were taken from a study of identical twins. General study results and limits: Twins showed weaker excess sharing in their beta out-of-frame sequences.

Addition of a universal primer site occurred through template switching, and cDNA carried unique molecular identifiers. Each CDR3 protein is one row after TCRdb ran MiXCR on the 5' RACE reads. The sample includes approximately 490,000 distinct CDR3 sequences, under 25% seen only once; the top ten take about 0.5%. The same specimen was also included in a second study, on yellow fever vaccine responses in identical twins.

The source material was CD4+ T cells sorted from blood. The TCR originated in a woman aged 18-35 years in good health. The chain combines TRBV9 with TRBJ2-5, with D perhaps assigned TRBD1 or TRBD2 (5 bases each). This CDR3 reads CASSVRGGTETQYF. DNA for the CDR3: TGTGCCAGCAGCGTGCGTGGGGGTACAGAGACCCAGTACTTC.